This T cell receptor (beta chain) was sequenced in a study of cytomegalovirus exposure and HLA in healthy donors. 60 Vbeta and 13 Jbeta primers were used in PCR. Assay: immunoSEQ multiplex PCR; the TCRdb copy retains only in-frame clones and omits some. Here the sample spans about 190,000 clones, around 75% being singletons. Germline loops: CDR1 SGHRS, CDR2 YFSETQ. V lost 1 base, J lost 6 bases, and 4 bases stayed unmatched. The CDR3 sequence is 15 residues long. The sequence was collected from a woman in her twenties or thirties in good health and CMV-seropositive. V usage is TRBV5-1 and J usage is TRBJ2-2, with TRBD1 matching over 9 bases. The sequencing input was PBMCs. The CDR3 DNA reads as TGCGCCAGCAGCTTGACACAGGGGGCGGCCGGGGAGCTGTTTTTT. This gives the protein CASSLTQGAAGELFF.